Presented here are 14 T cell receptor beta chains from one specimen sequenced in a study of blood T cell repertoires in COVID-19. The assay was immunoSEQ multiplex PCR, and TCRdb's table has in-frame clones only and misses some. The sample shows 200,000 to 300,000 clones, nearly 85% of them seen only once. The sequenced sample was peripheral blood. Receptors were obtained from a human donor in a cohort sampled during active COVID-19.

For the CDR3, the DNA is TGTGCCAGCAGCCAATACAGTGGCTACACCTTC. Amino acids: CASSQYSGYTF. The chain carries TRBV3-1 (or the pseudogene TRBV3-2) and TRBJ1-2, with D hard to call. V was shortened by 2 bases and J by 7 bases, with 5 bases between the two germline ends. Germline loops: CDR1 LGHDT, CDR2 YNNKEL (reference sequence). The CDR3 consists of 11 residues.

The rearrangement links TRBV5-8 to TRBJ1-5; 9 bases align to TRBD1. V gave up 4 bases and J gave up 3 bases; unmatched junction bases: 8. Germline V gene data show CDR1 as SGHTS and CDR2 as YDEGEE. The CDR3 has 16 residues. For the CDR3, the DNA is TGTGCCAGCAGCCCTTTTCGACAGGGGGACAATCAGCCCCAGCATTTT. Translating it yields CASSPFRQGDNQPQHF.

The J gene is TRBJ2-1, the V gene TRBV12-5, with 10 nucleotides matching TRBD1. V lost 2 bases and J lost 10; bases outside the gene matches: 11. CDR1 LGHNT and CDR2 FRNRAP come from the germline V gene. This CDR3 spans 16 amino acids. The CDR3 sequence: CASGLPRGQGPNEQFF. CDR3 DNA sequence: TGTGCTAGTGGTTTGCCCCGGGGACAGGGGCCTAACGAGCAGTTCTTC.

The DNA of the CDR3 is TGTGCCAGCAGCCATTTCGCGGGAGATAACACTGAAGCTTTCTTT. It specifies CASSHFAGDNTEAFF. The gene calls are TRBV7-3 and TRBJ1-1; D gene uncertain. The CDR3 runs 15 residues. V was pared by 5 bases and J by 2 bases, with 15 bases between. CDR1 is SGHTA and CDR2 is FQGTGA in the germline V gene.

The chain links TRBV6-5 to TRBJ2-3, with 13 bases fitting TRBD2. V shed 6 bases and J 3 bases; nucleotides not matched to a gene: 0. CDR1 and CDR2 from the germline V gene are MNHEY and SVGAGI. This CDR3 contains 14 residues. CDR3 coding DNA: TGTGCCAGCAGACTAGCGGGGGGGACAGATACGCAGTATTTT. Protein product: CASRLAGGTDTQYF.

The CDR3 DNA reads TGTGCCAGCAGTTCGTTGACAGGGTCATATTCACCCCTCCACTTT. It translates to CASSSLTGSYSPLHF. The rearrangement links TRBV28 to TRBJ1-6, with 7 bases matching TRBD1. J was trimmed by 8 bases and V by 4 bases; bases with no gene match: 8. Germline-derived CDR1 and CDR2 are MDHEN and SYDVKM. The CDR3 contains 15 residues.

The V and J genes are TRBV7-8 and TRBJ1-4, with D possibly TRBD1 on 5 matching bases. Germline CDR1 reads SGHVS; CDR2 reads FQNEAQ. The CDR3 is 14 amino acids. The V and J ends lost 5 bases and 3 bases respectively, with 10 bases between them. The CDR3 loop is CASSPTASNEKLFF. The DNA of the CDR3 is TGTGCCAGCAGCCCGACAGCCTCTAATGAAAAACTGTTTTTT.

This chain joins TRBV11-2 and TRBJ2-3; TRBD2 matches at 12 bases. Trimming removed 5 bases from V and 11 bases from J; junction bases left unmatched: 8. CDR1 is SGHAT and CDR2 is FQNNGV in the germline V gene. The CDR3 loop spans 14 amino acids. This chain's CDR3 is CASSPTSGRGVQYF. The CDR3 region has the DNA TGTGCCAGCAGCCCGACTAGCGGGAGAGGGGTGCAGTATTTT.

This chain connects TRBV5-1 to TRBJ2-7, with 7 positions matching TRBD1. The V segment lost 4 bases and the J segment 9 bases; nucleotides outside the gene matches: 13. Germline values: CDR1 SGHRS, CDR2 YFSETQ. The CDR3 is 14 amino acids. The DNA for the CDR3 is TGCGCCAGCAGCATGGCTACAGGGGCAGACGGGCAGTACTTC. It encodes CASSMATGADGQYF. The full variable domain, its missing parts supplied by reference TRBV5-1 and TRBJ2-7, is KAGVTQTPRYLIKTRGQQVTLSCSPISGHRSVSWYQQTPGQGLQFLFEYFSETQRNKGNFPGRFSGRQFSNSRSEMNVSTLELGDSALYLCASSMATGADGQYFGPGTRLTVT.

This chain uses TRBV6-5 with TRBJ2-7; 9 bases agree with TRBD1. CDR1 and CDR2 (germline): MNHEY, SVGAGI. Trimming removed 8 bases from V and 3 bases from J; junction bases left unmatched: 8. The length of the CDR3 is 14 residues. The CDR3 here is CASCQQGAGYEQYF. The CDR3 DNA is TGTGCCAGCTGCCAACAGGGGGCCGGCTACGAGCAGTACTTC.

The chain uses TRBV5-1 and TRBJ2-1, with D possibly being TRBD2 (5 bases). The CDR3 runs 15 residues. Per the germline V gene, CDR1 is SGHRS and CDR2 is YFSETQ. Trimming stripped 0 bases from V and 3 bases from J, with 10 bases between. Here the CDR3 DNA reads TGCGCCAGCAGCTTGGTGGGGAGCCTCTACAATGAGCAGTTCTTC. Translating it yields CASSLVGSLYNEQFF.

The chain joins TRBV11-2 to TRBJ2-7; possible D gene TRBD2, 6 bases. Germline values: CDR1 SGHAT, CDR2 FQNNGV. Between the trimmed V and J ends, which lost 5 bases and 4 bases, there was a span of 15 bases. The CDR3 extends over 14 amino acids. The CDR3 DNA follows: TGTGCCAGCAGCCAACCGGGACTGAGATACGAGCAGTACTTC. Translating gives CASSQPGLRYEQYF.

This clone has only one observation. The chain recombines TRBV6-5 with TRBJ1-1, with D uncertain. The CDR3 consists of 14 residues. Germline CDR1 reads MNHEY; CDR2 reads SVGAGI. V lost 5 bases to trimming and J lost 6 bases, with 16 bases between them. The CDR3 here is CASSITDERAEAFF. As DNA, the CDR3 is TGTGCCAGCAGTATCACCGACGAGAGGGCTGAAGCTTTCTTT.

The chain couples TRBV10-3 to TRBJ2-2, with TRBD2 identical over 7 bases. CDR3 size: 14 residues. Trimming cost V 6 bases and J 4 bases; bases outside gene matches: 5. Germline V CDR1 and CDR2: ENHRY, SYGVKD. CDR3 region: CAISRREGTGELFF. Written as DNA, the CDR3 is TGTGCCATCAGCCGGAGGGAGGGCACCGGGGAGCTGTTTTTT.